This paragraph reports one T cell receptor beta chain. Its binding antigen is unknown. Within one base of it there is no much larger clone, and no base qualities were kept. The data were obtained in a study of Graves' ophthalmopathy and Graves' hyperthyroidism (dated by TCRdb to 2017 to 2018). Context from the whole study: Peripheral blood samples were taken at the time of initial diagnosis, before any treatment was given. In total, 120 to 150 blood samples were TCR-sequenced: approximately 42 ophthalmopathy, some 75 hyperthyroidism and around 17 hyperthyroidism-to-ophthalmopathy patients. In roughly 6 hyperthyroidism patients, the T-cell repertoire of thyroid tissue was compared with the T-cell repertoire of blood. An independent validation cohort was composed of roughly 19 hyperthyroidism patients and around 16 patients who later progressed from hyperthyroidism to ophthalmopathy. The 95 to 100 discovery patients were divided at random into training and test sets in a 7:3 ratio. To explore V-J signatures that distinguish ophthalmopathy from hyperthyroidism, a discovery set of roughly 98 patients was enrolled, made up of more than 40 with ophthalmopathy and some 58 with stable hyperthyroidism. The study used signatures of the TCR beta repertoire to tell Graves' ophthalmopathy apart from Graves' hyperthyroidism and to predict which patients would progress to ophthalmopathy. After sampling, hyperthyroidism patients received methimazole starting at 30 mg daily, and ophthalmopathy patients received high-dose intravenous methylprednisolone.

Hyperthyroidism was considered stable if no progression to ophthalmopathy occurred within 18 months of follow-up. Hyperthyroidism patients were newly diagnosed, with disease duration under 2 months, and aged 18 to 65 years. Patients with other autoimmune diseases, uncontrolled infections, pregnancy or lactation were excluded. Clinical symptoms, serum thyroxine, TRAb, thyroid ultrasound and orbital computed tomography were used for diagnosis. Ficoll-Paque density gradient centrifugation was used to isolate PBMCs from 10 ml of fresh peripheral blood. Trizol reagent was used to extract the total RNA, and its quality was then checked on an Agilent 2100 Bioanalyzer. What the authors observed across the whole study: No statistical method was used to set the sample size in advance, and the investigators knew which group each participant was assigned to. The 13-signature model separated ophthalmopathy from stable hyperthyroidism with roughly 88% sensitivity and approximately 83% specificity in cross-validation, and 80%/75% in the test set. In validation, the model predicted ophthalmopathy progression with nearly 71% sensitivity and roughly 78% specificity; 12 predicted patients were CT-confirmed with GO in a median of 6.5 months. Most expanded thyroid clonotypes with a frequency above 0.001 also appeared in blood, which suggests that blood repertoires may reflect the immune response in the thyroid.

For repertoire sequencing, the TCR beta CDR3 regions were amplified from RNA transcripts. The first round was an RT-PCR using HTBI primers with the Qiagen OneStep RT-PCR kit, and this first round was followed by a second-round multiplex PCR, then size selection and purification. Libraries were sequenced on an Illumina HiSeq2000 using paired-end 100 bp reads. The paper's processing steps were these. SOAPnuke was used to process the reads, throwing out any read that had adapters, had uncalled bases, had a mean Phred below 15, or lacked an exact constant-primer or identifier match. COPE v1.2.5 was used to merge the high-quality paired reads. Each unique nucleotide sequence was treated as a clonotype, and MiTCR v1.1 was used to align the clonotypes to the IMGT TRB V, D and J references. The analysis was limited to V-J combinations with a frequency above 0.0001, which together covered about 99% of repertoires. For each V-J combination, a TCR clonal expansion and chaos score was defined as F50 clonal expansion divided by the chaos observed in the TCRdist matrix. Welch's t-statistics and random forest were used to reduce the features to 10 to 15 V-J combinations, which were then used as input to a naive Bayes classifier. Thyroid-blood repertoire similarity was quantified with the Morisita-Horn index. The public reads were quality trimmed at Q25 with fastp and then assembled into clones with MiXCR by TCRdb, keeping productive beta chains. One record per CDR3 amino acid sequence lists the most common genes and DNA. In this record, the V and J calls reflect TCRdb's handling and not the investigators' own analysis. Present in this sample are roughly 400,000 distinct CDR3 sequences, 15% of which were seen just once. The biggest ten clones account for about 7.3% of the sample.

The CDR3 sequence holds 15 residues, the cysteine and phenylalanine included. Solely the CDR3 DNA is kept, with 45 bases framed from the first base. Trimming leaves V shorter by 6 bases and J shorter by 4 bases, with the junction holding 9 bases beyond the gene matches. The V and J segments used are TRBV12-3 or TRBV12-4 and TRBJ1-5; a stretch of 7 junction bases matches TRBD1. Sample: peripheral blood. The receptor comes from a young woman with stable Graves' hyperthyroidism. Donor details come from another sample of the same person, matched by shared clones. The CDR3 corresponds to CASRKSDRNNQPQHF. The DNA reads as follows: TGTGCCAGCAGGAAATCGGACAGGAATAATCAGCCCCAGCATTTT.